The T cell receptor (beta chain) under discussion was sequenced for a study of T cells after yellow fever vaccination. TCRdb recomputed calls from the 5' RACE reads with MiXCR, one row per CDR3 protein. The sample includes approximately 550,000 distinct CDR3 sequences, roughly 13% of them seen just once. This clonotype was recorded a few times. The clonotype was recovered from a man aged 25 to 40 who received the YFV17D yellow fever vaccine. This material consisted of PBMCs, taken on the day of the yellow fever booster vaccination.

The CDR3 region has the DNA TGTGCCAGCCGAATAACTCTCGGCACCGGGGAGCTGTTTTTT. This gives the protein CASRITLGTGELFF. The chain carries TRBV27 and TRBJ2-2; D is undetermined. Between the trimmed V and J ends, which lost 8 bases and 4 bases, there was a span of 14 bases. The CDR3 is 14 residues long. CDR1 and CDR2 from the germline V gene are MNHEY and SMNVEV (reference sequence).